The sequence of this TCR beta chain was determined in a study of control samples from healthy donors and cancer patients. Some clones are missing from TCRdb's copy, which holds only in-frame ones; the method was immunoSEQ multiplex PCR. The sample has fewer than 200,000 clones; 85% to 90% are singletons. This TCR was recovered from a man between 25 and 39 years old in good health. The sequenced sample consisted of blood.

CDR3 DNA: TGTGCCAGCAGTTTTCAGGGGATTTACGAGCAGTACTTC. Residues: CASSFQGIYEQYF. The rearrangement uses TRBV27 and TRBJ2-7, with D possibly TRBD1 on 6 matching bases. Germline V gene lookup returns CDR1 MNHEY and CDR2 SMNVEV (reference sequence). V lost 3 bases, J lost 4 bases, and 10 bases lay in between. This CDR3 spans 13 amino acids.